This T cell receptor (beta chain) comes out of a study of T cell changes during pregnancy in multiple sclerosis. This clone was detected once. This CDR3 contains 16 residues. Germline assignment: CDR1 SGHNT and CDR2 YENEEA. With V trimmed by 5 bases and J by 0 bases, 8 bases remained unmatched. Libraries were prepared by immunoSEQ multiplex PCR; TCRdb keeps only in-frame clonotypes and omits some of them. This table holds 50,000 to 65,000 clones, approximately 90% found once. The sample in question was peripheral blood, obtained in the second trimester of pregnancy. The clonotype originates from a female donor with multiple sclerosis, enrolled in a pregnancy study. This chain connects TRBV11-3 to TRBJ2-5; 8 bases fit TRBD2. The CDR3 coding sequence is TGTGCCAGCAGCCTGGGCGGGGGGCGGCACCAAGAGACCCAGTACTTC. As protein: CASSLGGGRHQETQYF.